This TCR beta chain was retrieved from a study of CD8+ T cells in alopecia areata. Study-wide context: Each of the treated patients was given oral tofacitinib, 5 to 10 mg twice daily, for moderate-to-severe alopecia areata. Tofacitinib administration persisted for 6 to 18 months, succeeded by 6 months off drug. Overall study findings and caveats: Scalp clonality, together with expanded CD8+ clones among the top 100, fell significantly with tofacitinib.

In the case of this clone: Its antigen is undetermined.

With 6 bases clipped from V and 6 bases from J, the junction kept 4 bases outside the gene matches. The CDR3 consists of 12 residues. From germline, CDR1 is SQVTM and CDR2 ANQGSEA. RNA, once extracted, was reverse transcribed into cDNA for use as the sequencing template. The method was immunoSEQ multiplex PCR; TCRdb's version includes in-frame clones alone and lacks a portion of them. The sample lists about 210,000 clones, about three fifths occurring once. As for treatment: oral pan-JAK inhibitor, 5-10 mg twice daily. Alopecia areata patients had lesional scalp punch biopsies and peripheral blood taken from them.

Specimen: CD4+ T cells sorted from blood, collected at week 4, from a patient treated with tofacitinib. This sequence was found in a human donor with alopecia areata. The chain links TRBV29-1 to TRBJ1-5; TRBD1 agrees at 8 bases. The CDR3 DNA is TGCAGCGTCAGGGGGCCAGGTCAGCCCCAGCATTTT. Its translation is CSVRGPGQPQHF. The full variable domain, in which reference TRBV29-1 and TRBJ1-5 provide the parts outside the CDR3, is SAVISQKPSRDICQRGTSLTIQCQVDSQVTMMFWYRQQPGQSLTLIATANQGSEATYESGFVIDKFPISRPNLTFSTLTVSNMSPEDSSIYLCSVRGPGQPQHFGDGTRLSIL.